These T cell receptor beta chains were read from a single sample in a study of T cells in localized non-small cell lung cancer. The table came from immunoSEQ multiplex PCR; TCRdb's copy has only in-frame clones and leaves some out. The table has 30,000 to 35,000 clones, 80% to 95% seen once. The source material was peripheral blood mononuclear cells, sampled before any cancer treatment. Receptor source: an older female donor with stage II lung adenocarcinoma. Each CDR3 is given with its conserved first and last residue. D genes are given only for firm matches. The size entry is marked missing in some rows and otherwise reads once, few, many or a size class.

cdr3_length,clone_size,v_call,j_call,d_call,cdr3_aa,cdr3_nt
14,-,TRBV5-1,TRBJ2-7,-,CASSLPGTAGRQYF,TGCGCCAGCAGCCTTCCGGGAACGGCTGGAAGGCAGTACTTC
14,-,TRBV7-2,TRBJ1-5,-,CASSLYRGGEPQHF,TGTGCCAGCAGCTTATATCGAGGAGGGGAGCCCCAGCATTTT
15,-,TRBV4-2,TRBJ2-7,TRBD1,CASSQEGQPIYEQYF,TGTGCCAGCAGCCAAGAGGGACAGCCGATTTACGAGCAGTACTTC
13,-,TRBV18,TRBJ2-3,-,CASSPSSTDTQYF,TGTGCCAGCTCACCCAGTAGCACAGATACGCAGTATTTT
17,-,TRBV14,TRBJ1-6,-,CASSPGPKSSYNSPLHF,TGTGCCAGCAGCCCGGGCCCGAAAAGCTCCTATAATTCACCCCTCCACTTT
12,-,TRBV28,TRBJ2-7,TRBD2,CASTSGNRRQYF,TGTGCCAGCACCAGCGGGAACCGCAGGCAGTACTTC
14,-,TRBV7-2,TRBJ2-7,-,CASSLGGTTSEQYF,TGTGCCAGCAGCCTAGGGGGGACCACATCGGAGCAGTACTTC
12,-,TRBV5-1,TRBJ1-4,-,CASKDSNEKLFF,TGCGCCAGCAAAGACAGTAATGAAAAACTGTTTTTT
14,-,TRBV30,TRBJ2-1,TRBD2,CAWSLTSGTNEQFF,TGTGCCTGGAGTCTGACTAGCGGGACCAATGAGCAGTTCTTC
13,once,TRBV27,TRBJ2-1,-,CASTKGTTAEQFF,TGTGCCAGCACCAAAGGAACTACAGCTGAGCAGTTCTTC
17,-,TRBV4-3,TRBJ2-3,TRBD2,CASSQDPVAGGADTQYF,TGCGCCAGCAGCCAAGATCCGGTCGCGGGAGGGGCAGATACGCAGTATTTT
15,-,TRBV5-1,TRBJ1-2,-,CASSPDRTTESGYTF,TGCGCCAGCAGCCCCGACAGGACCACTGAAAGCGGCTACACCTTC
13,-,TRBV5-1,TRBJ2-1,-,CASSLNRDNEQFF,TGCGCCAGCAGCTTGAACCGGGACAATGAGCAGTTCTTC
15,-,TRBV5-4,TRBJ2-6,-,CASSRQGSGANVLTF,TGTGCCAGCAGCCGTCAGGGCTCTGGGGCCAACGTCCTGACTTTC
14,once,TRBV6-5,TRBJ2-7,TRBD2,CASSSGAGGSRQYF,TGTGCCAGCAGCTCCGGGGCGGGGGGCTCCCGGCAGTACTTC
14,-,TRBV11-3,TRBJ2-1,-,CASSLKGSYNEQFF,TGTGCCAGCAGCTTAAAGGGCTCCTACAATGAGCAGTTCTTC
14,-,TRBV5-8,TRBJ2-5,TRBD1,CASSLGTGRETQYF,TGCGCCAGCAGCTTGGGGACAGGGAGGGAGACCCAGTACTTC
13,-,TRBV6-5,TRBJ1-1,-,CASSYSRRDEAFF,TGTGCCAGCAGTTATAGCAGGAGAGATGAAGCTTTCTTT
15,-,TRBV7-2,TRBJ1-1,-,CASSPGQGMNTEAFF,TGTGCCAGCAGCCCCGGGCAGGGGATGAACACTGAAGCTTTCTTT
14,-,TRBV6-5,TRBJ2-7,-,CASSLTVSSYEQYF,TGTGCCAGCAGTTTGACAGTTAGCTCCTACGAGCAGTACTTC
15,-,TRBV5-8,TRBJ1-1,-,CASSLRGGLHTEAFF,TGTGCCAGCAGCTTACGAGGGGGGCTGCACACTGAAGCTTTCTTT
13,-,TRBV28,TRBJ1-3,-,CASIIFSGNTIYF,TGTGCCAGCATCATTTTCTCTGGAAACACCATATATTTT
14,once,TRBV7-9,TRBJ1-2,-,CASSLGDSLYGYTF,TGTGCCAGCAGCTTAGGAGATTCCCTCTATGGCTACACCTTC
15,-,TRBV15,TRBJ2-7,TRBD1,CATSRRGGQGIEQYF,TGTGCCACCAGCAGAAGAGGGGGACAGGGGATAGAGCAGTACTTC
13,few,TRBV7-9,TRBJ2-7,TRBD1,CASSLGQGEWQYF,TGTGCCAGCAGCTTGGGACAGGGTGAGTGGCAGTACTTC
13,-,TRBV5-5,TRBJ1-2,-,CASSLKGVHGYTF,TGTGCCAGCAGCTTGAAGGGGGTCCATGGCTACACCTTC
13,-,TRBV28,TRBJ2-5,-,CASSPRLAQTQYF,TGTGCCAGCAGTCCCCGTCTCGCGCAGACCCAGTACTTC
12,-,TRBV30,TRBJ2-7,TRBD1,CACLTGIYEQYF,TGTGCCTGCCTGACAGGGATCTACGAGCAGTACTTC
15,once,TRBV7-3,TRBJ2-1,-,CASSLTTGAYNEQFF,TGTGCCAGCAGCTTAACCACGGGGGCCTACAATGAGCAGTTCTTC
14,-,TRBV7-9,TRBJ2-7,-,CASSLVSADYEQYF,TGTGCCAGCAGCTTAGTGAGCGCCGACTACGAGCAGTACTTC
13,-,TRBV9,TRBJ2-2,-,CASSDQMSGELFF,TGTGCCAGCAGCGACCAGATGTCCGGGGAGCTGTTTTTT
15,-,TRBV4-3,TRBJ2-7,-,CASSQDPGSSYEQYF,TGCGCCAGCAGCCAAGATCCTGGGAGCTCCTACGAGCAGTACTTC
14,-,TRBV6-1,TRBJ1-2,-,CASSEDVSYYGYTF,TGTGCCAGCAGTGAAGACGTCAGTTACTATGGCTACACCTTC
15,-,TRBV19,TRBJ2-5,-,CASSIVTISGETQYF,TGTGCCAGTAGTATAGTTACAATATCGGGAGAGACCCAGTACTTC
15,-,TRBV18,TRBJ1-5,TRBD1,CASSRQTGSGQPQHF,TGTGCCAGCTCACGACAGACAGGGTCGGGTCAGCCCCAGCATTTT
14,few,TRBV19,TRBJ2-7,-,CASSIGGSAYEQYF,TGTGCCAGTAGTATAGGGGGGAGTGCCTACGAGCAGTACTTC
14,-,TRBV19,TRBJ2-2,-,CASSPGVYTGELFF,TGTGCCAGTAGTCCGGGGGTTTACACCGGGGAGCTGTTTTTT
13,-,TRBV28,TRBJ1-2,-,CASSTWGWGGYTF,TGTGCCAGCAGTACATGGGGGTGGGGTGGCTACACCTTC
21,-,TRBV12-5,TRBJ2-3,-,CASGFLPDSGPGRFRTDTQYF,TGTGCTAGTGGTTTCCTCCCCGATTCTGGGCCAGGCAGATTTCGCACAGATACGCAGTATTTT
14,-,TRBV9,TRBJ1-2,-,CASSVDGSDYGYTF,TGTGCCAGCAGCGTAGATGGAAGCGACTATGGCTACACCTTC
14,-,TRBV11-2,TRBJ1-1,-,CASSLAQGWAEAFF,TGTGCCAGCAGCTTAGCCCAGGGGTGGGCTGAAGCTTTCTTT